Shown below are 24 T cell receptor beta chains from a single sample sequenced in a study of blood T cell repertoires in COVID-19. The data were produced by immunoSEQ multiplex PCR, yet TCRdb's version contains in-frame clones alone and is incomplete. The sample has about 98,000 clones, about 89% seen once. The sample taken for sequencing was peripheral blood. These receptors all stem from a man in his fifties or sixties with acute or convalescent COVID-19.

The gene calls are TRBV7-8 and TRBJ2-1; 12 bases fit TRBD2. The germline CDR1 and CDR2 sequences are SGHVS and FQNEAQ. This CDR3 spans 14 amino acids. Unmatched junction bases numbered 6, after V lost 9 bases and J lost 6 bases. In DNA, the CDR3 is TGTGCCAGTCAGGGACTAGCGGGCCCCAATGAGCAGTTCTTC. This encodes CASQGLAGPNEQFF.

This sequence joins TRBV29-1 and TRBJ2-3; 11 bases agree with TRBD2. V lost 4 bases, J lost 3 bases, and 3 bases stayed unmatched. The length of the CDR3 is 14 residues. Germline-derived CDR1 and CDR2 are SQVTM and ANQGSEA. CDR3 sequence reads: CSVGTSGPTDTQYF. For the CDR3, the DNA is TGCAGCGTTGGGACTAGCGGGCCTACAGATACGCAGTATTTT.

The chain recombines TRBV11-2 with TRBJ2-1; 11 nucleotides align to TRBD2. V was pared by 6 bases and J by 7 bases, with 11 bases of the junction left unmatched. Germline loops: CDR1 SGHAT, CDR2 FQNNGV. CDR3 length: 16 amino acids. The CDR3 DNA reads as TGTGCCAGCAGTTCCCTAGCGGGAGGTCTCAAGAATGAGCAGTTCTTC. Residues: CASSSLAGGLKNEQFF.

Here the CDR3 DNA reads TGTGCCAGCAGCCAAGGAGGAGTAGTGCAGCCCCAGCATTTT. This gives the protein CASSQGGVVQPQHF. The chain recombines TRBV14 with TRBJ1-5; D not resolved. Germline V gives CDR1 SGHDN, CDR2 FVKESK. Trimming stripped 1 base from V and 7 bases from J, with 11 bases between. This CDR3 is 14 amino acids long.

V gene TRBV11-2 combines with J gene TRBJ2-5, with TRBD1 matching 12 bases. Trimming removed 4 bases from V and 5 bases from J; junction bases left unmatched: 8. The germline gives CDR1 SGHAT, CDR2 FQNNGV. The CDR3 totals 16 residues. CDR3 amino acids: CASSSSGTGGRETQYF. Here the CDR3 DNA reads TGTGCCAGCAGCTCTTCAGGGACAGGGGGCAGGGAGACCCAGTACTTC.

The chain combines TRBV5-1 with TRBJ2-5; the match to TRBD2 covers 7 bases. CDR3 length: 16 residues. Trimming at V came to 6 bases and at J to 2 bases, leaving 13 bases not matched to a gene. Looked up from germline, CDR1 is SGHRS and CDR2 is YFSETQ. DNA of the CDR3: TGCGCCAGCAACGCCGGAAGGGGTAGCGGGCAAGAGACCCAGTACTTC. Translating it yields CASNAGRGSGQETQYF.

The V call is TRBV9, the J call TRBJ1-5, with a tentative D call TRBD1 (6 bases). Germline V gene data show CDR1 as SGDLS and CDR2 as YYNGEE. The CDR3 spans 15 residues. V was cut by 4 bases and J by 4 bases, with 15 bases left in between. CDR3 nucleotide sequence: TGTGCCAGCAGCTTAAGGGGGGGAGCAAATCAGCCCCAGCATTTT. This gives the protein CASSLRGGANQPQHF.

This rearrangement joins TRBV11-3 to TRBJ2-3; 8 nucleotides agree with TRBD1. CDR3 length: 19 residues. The J segment lost 2 bases and the V segment lost 4 bases, leaving 17 bases of the junction unmatched. Germline V CDR1 and CDR2: SGHNT, YENEEA. The CDR3 protein is CASSSRRTGGRMSTDTQYF. For the CDR3, the DNA is TGTGCCAGCAGCTCCCGTCGAACAGGGGGTCGAATGTCCACAGATACGCAGTATTTT.

In this sample, this clone turned up once. The chain links TRBV5-1 to TRBJ1-4, with D possibly TRBD1 on 5 matching bases. The V end was cut by 4 bases, the J end by 8 bases, with 12 bases between. The germline gives CDR1 SGHRS, CDR2 YFSETQ. The CDR3 loop spans 13 amino acids. As DNA, the CDR3 is TGCGCCAGCAGCCTACTCAGGGCCGAAAAACTGTTTTTT. Amino acids: CASSLLRAEKLFF. The variable domain in full, completed from reference TRBV5-1 and TRBJ1-4, reads KAGVTQTPRYLIKTRGQQVTLSCSPISGHRSVSWYQQTPGQGLQFLFEYFSETQRNKGNFPGRFSGRQFSNSRSEMNVSTLELGDSALYLCASSLLRAEKLFFGSGTQLSVL.

This clone was seen a few times. J is TRBJ2-7 and V is TRBV19, with 15 positions matching TRBD2. Germline V gene lookup returns CDR1 LNHDA and CDR2 SQIVND (reference sequence). After removal of 4 bases from V and 3 bases from J, the junction contained 4 bases not matched to a gene. CDR3 length: 16 amino acids. This chain's CDR3 is CASSTGLAGGFYEQYF. CDR3 nucleotides: TGTGCCAGTAGTACGGGACTAGCGGGAGGTTTCTACGAGCAGTACTTC.

The rearrangement uses TRBV28 and TRBJ2-3; TRBD2 agrees at 7 bases. Trimming removed 5 bases from V and 7 bases from J; junction bases left unmatched: 12. Germline CDR1 is MDHEN and CDR2 is SYDVKM. The CDR3 length is 15 residues. Here the CDR3 DNA reads TGTGCCAGCAGTCCGGGTAGCGGGCCTTTTTATACGCAGTATTTT. Its translation: CASSPGSGPFYTQYF.

This clone was counted only a few times. This sample includes further DNA sequences coding for the same CDR3. The chain combines TRBV19 with TRBJ1-5; perhaps TRBD1 as D (6 bases). The CDR3 contains 16 residues. The V gene lost 1 base and the J gene lost 7 bases, with 17 bases spanning the gap. Germline V gene data show CDR1 as LNHDA and CDR2 as SQIVND (reference sequence). CDR3 nucleotide sequence: TGTGCCAGTAGTATAGCAGCGGGGGGCGGGGGGCAGCCCCAGCATTTT. Its protein is CASSIAAGGGGQPQHF.

The V and J genes are TRBV18 and TRBJ2-5; 8 bases are a match to TRBD2. The junction had 4 bases not matched to a gene; V was cut back by 3 bases and J by 4 bases. The CDR3 is made up of 14 amino acids. CDR1 and CDR2 (germline): KGHSH, LQKENI. The CDR3 DNA reads as TGTGCCAGCTCACCCGGGAGGGCCCCAGAGACCCAGTACTTC. It codes for CASSPGRAPETQYF.

About this clone: The junction differs from germline at one of its ends, possibly a read error. The chain has TRBV14 and TRBJ2-3; 8 bases agree with TRBD1. The CDR3 is made up of 16 amino acids. In germline, CDR1 is SGHDN, CDR2 FVKESK. CDR3: CASSQGTGLGTGTQYF. The CDR3 DNA reads TGTGCCAGCAGCCAAGGGACAGGGCTGGGCACAGGTACGCAGTATTTT.

This clone was recorded once. The rearrangement links TRBV5-8 to TRBJ1-5; TRBD1 is a possible D gene (5 bases). V was cut by 3 bases and J by 3 bases, with 19 bases left in between. The CDR3 loop spans 17 amino acids. Germline-derived CDR1 and CDR2 are SGHTS and YDEGEE. CDR3 coding DNA: TGTGCCAGCAGCTCCGGGGGGGGGATAAAGAACAATCAGCCCCAGCATTTT. Translating it yields CASSSGGGIKNNQPQHF.

This rearrangement joins TRBV28 to TRBJ2-2; no clear D. The germline V gene encodes CDR1 MDHEN and CDR2 SYDVKM. The CDR3 contains 13 residues. Trimming took off 7 bases at V and 1 base at J, with 7 bases between the two ends. CDR3 sequence reads: CASIARNTGELFF. CDR3 nucleotides: TGTGCCAGCATAGCTAGGAACACCGGGGAGCTGTTTTTT.

This chain's CDR3 is CSVEDLSGEGVTEAFF. As DNA, the CDR3 is TGCAGCGTTGAAGATCTTTCAGGCGAGGGGGTCACTGAAGCTTTCTTT. The V and J genes are TRBV29-1 and TRBJ1-1, with D possibly matching TRBD1 (6 bases). This CDR3 has 16 residues. The germline gives CDR1 SQVTM, CDR2 ANQGSEA. Trimming removed 0 bases from V and 4 bases from J, with 18 bases in between.

The genes are TRBV7-7 and TRBJ2-2; unclear D gene. Germline assignment: CDR1 SSHAT and CDR2 FNYEAQ (reference sequence). V was cut by 1 base and J by 11 bases, with 11 bases left in between. This CDR3 contains 13 residues. The CDR3 bases are TGTGCCAGCAGCTTAGTATCAGGCCACGAGCTGTTTTTT. It encodes CASSLVSGHELFF.

The V and J genes are TRBV12-3 or TRBV12-4 and TRBJ2-1, with 9 bases identical to TRBD1. The CDR3 sequence is 12 residues long. With V trimmed by 5 bases and J by 9 bases, 2 bases remained unmatched. CDR3 in amino acids: CASSRQGGEQFF. Here the CDR3 DNA reads TGTGCCAGCAGTAGACAGGGGGGTGAGCAGTTCTTC.

This clone occurred many times. The rearrangement uses TRBV5-1 and TRBJ2-7; possible D gene TRBD1, 5 bases. Germline V gives CDR1 SGHRS, CDR2 YFSETQ. Deletions cut 6 bases from V and 3 bases from J, with 13 bases between. The CDR3 runs to 13 residues. This CDR3 reads CASTPTESYEQYF. The CDR3 nucleotides read TGCGCCAGCACCCCGACAGAGAGCTACGAGCAGTACTTC.

This clone was detected a few times. V is TRBV18 and J is TRBJ1-1; no clear D. V lost 0 bases and J lost 1, with 6 bases in between. Germline CDR1 reads KGHSH; CDR2 reads LQKENI. The CDR3 totals 14 residues. The CDR3 DNA reads TGTGCCAGCTCACCACCTTCGAGGAACACTGAAGCTTTCTTT. This codes for CASSPPSRNTEAFF.

This rearrangement joins TRBV6-5 to TRBJ2-5, with D maybe TRBD2 (6 bases). Deletions cut 6 bases from V and 0 bases from J, with 11 bases between. Germline values: CDR1 MNHEY, CDR2 SVGAGI. This CDR3 spans 14 amino acids. CDR3 region: CASSSSGYQETQYF. CDR3 in DNA: TGTGCCAGCAGCTCAAGCGGGTACCAAGAGACCCAGTACTTC.

The chain joins TRBV12-3 or TRBV12-4 to TRBJ2-5; D is perhaps TRBD2 (5 bases). The CDR3 spans 12 residues. Between the trimmed V and J ends, which lost 8 bases and 4 bases, there was a span of 11 bases. The CDR3 nucleotides read TGTGCCAGCGCTCGGGGAGCAGAGACCCAGTACTTC. The encoded protein is CASARGAETQYF.

The J gene is TRBJ2-1, the V gene TRBV11-2, with 12 bases identical to TRBD2. Looked up from germline, CDR1 is SGHAT and CDR2 is FQNNGV. Losses at the gene ends were 3 bases for V and 1 base for J; bases not matched to a gene: 7. The CDR3 contains 18 residues. The DNA for the CDR3 is TGTGCCAGCAGCTTTAGACTAGCGGGAGCGGGGTCCTACAATGAGCAGTTCTTC. Its translation is CASSFRLAGAGSYNEQFF.